This T cell receptor beta chain was profiled in a study of cytomegalovirus exposure and HLA in healthy donors. Findings of the study overall: Rarity held for most TCR sequences, but there were some public TCRs that occurred in many donors.

This CDR3 is 16 amino acids long. Germline V gives CDR1 LGHNA, CDR2 YNFKEQ. Unmatched junction bases numbered 4, after V lost 0 bases and J lost 7 bases. TCRdb's copy holds only in-frame clones and misses some; the assay was immunoSEQ multiplex PCR. In the table there are 110,000 to 150,000 clones, roughly 86% of which are singletons. This clone has a single count. What it recognizes is unknown. The sequenced sample was PBMCs. The chain employs TRBV4-2 and TRBJ1-6; 9 nucleotides align to TRBD1. This receptor was obtained from a woman in her twenties or thirties in good health and CMV-seronegative. The CDR3 region is CASSQDLGQGNSPLHF. The DNA for the CDR3 is TGTGCCAGCAGCCAAGATCTGGGACAGGGCAATTCACCCCTCCACTTT.